Here is one T cell receptor (beta chain) with its context. Its antigen remains unidentified. The method was immunoSEQ multiplex PCR; TCRdb's version includes in-frame clones alone and lacks a portion of them. The table includes tens of thousands of clones, approximately 93% detected once. The data originate from a study of OX40 agonist ivuxolimab in advanced cancers. For the study at large: At doses from 0.01 to 10 mg/kg, patients were given intravenous ivuxolimab every 2 weeks.

Study-wide findings and caveats: Clones of CD4+ and CD8+ blood T cells grew by week 6 at doses of 0.1 to 3.0 mg/kg. Relatively little clonal expansion, among the lowest observed, appeared in partial responders at 0.1-3.0 mg/kg.

Germline values: CDR1 SNHLY, CDR2 FYNNEI. There are 13 residues in the CDR3. Between the trimmed V and J ends, which lost 6 bases and 1 base, there was a span of 9 bases. The chain has TRBV2 and TRBJ1-1; D gene uncertain. Material: CD4+ or CD8+ T cells sorted from blood, obtained in a trial of the OX40 agonist ivuxolimab. This sequence originates from an adult with an advanced solid tumor such as melanoma, head and neck, liver or kidney cancer. The chain's CDR3 is CASRVGQNTEAFF. CDR3 nucleotide sequence: TGTGCCAGCAGGGTCGGCCAGAACACTGAAGCTTTCTTT.